This T cell receptor beta chain was profiled in a study of shared clonotypes between healthy human individuals. Study-wide points: The rarefaction results pointed to incomplete sorted-subset sequencing despite large depth. The study found roughly 5% of naive CD4 clonotypes shared across several donors.

Source study methods: Filtering differed for immunoSEQ, which gave only junction sequences without quality scores. Profiled with immunoSEQ multiplex PCR; TCRdb holds only in-frame clones, not every one. The V and J calls and clone size are taken from that table; D and trimming were inferred from the DNA. The sample has 2 million to 2.5 million clones; 85% to 95% are singletons. Note on this clone: What it binds is not known. Other DNA sequences in this sample translate to the same CDR3.

The receptor was isolated from a man between 18 and 35 years old in good health. Sequencing was done on a sample of naive CD4+ T cells sorted from blood. The subset was: CD45RA+ positively selected.

The chain's CDR3 is CASSLDRETQYF. CDR3 coding DNA: TGCGCCAGCAGCTTGGATCGGGAGACCCAGTACTTC. This rearrangement joins TRBV5-1 to TRBJ2-5; D is unresolved. The V end lost 0 bases, the J end lost 5 bases, and 5 bases lay between the germline ends. CDR1 and CDR2 (germline): SGHRS, YFSETQ. The CDR3 sequence is 12 residues long.